This T cell receptor (beta chain) is drawn from a study of shared clonotypes between healthy human individuals. Study-level findings and limits: Clonotype sharing among donors, it was expected, would be affected by sequencing depth.

The assay was immunoSEQ multiplex PCR, and TCRdb's table has in-frame clones only and misses some. This sample yields some 1,400,000 clones, of which about 96% are seen a single time; over 1% belongs to the top ten. The germline gives CDR1 SQVTM, CDR2 ANQGSEA. Trimming took 1 base from V and 4 from J, leaving 16 bases between them. This CDR3 has 15 residues. Points on this clone: As yet, its antigen is unknown.

The chain joins TRBV29-1 to TRBJ2-5; D is perhaps TRBD1 (6 bases). The source of this sequence is a man aged 30 to 45 in good health. The sample taken for sequencing was naive CD4+ T cells sorted from blood. As to subset: CD45RA+ positively selected. Here the CDR3 DNA reads TGCAGCGTTGAAGGACCAATACAGGGTGGAGAGACCCAGTACTTC. This sequence encodes CSVEGPIQGGETQYF.